This record looks at one T cell receptor (beta chain) sequence and its context. Antigen unknown. Data came from immunoSEQ multiplex PCR; TCRdb stores just in-frame clones and leaves some out. In the table there are fewer than 200,000 clones, about 92% of which are singletons. These data belong to a study of T cell responses to AZD1222 COVID-19 vaccine. The overall study: Combined were second doses at about 4 or about 12 weeks. General study findings and limits: Among vaccine-associated CD4 TCRs, coverage spanned spike, with dominance at 160-218 and 743-854. As reported, nearly half of all spike-specific TCRs target variant regions that are unmutated.

CDR3 length: 14 amino acids. From germline, CDR1 is SGHRS and CDR2 YFSETQ. With 0 bases removed from V and 5 bases from J, the gap between germline ends came to 8 bases. Specimen: peripheral blood, collected on day 0 of AZD1222 vaccination. The chain is built from TRBV5-1 and TRBJ2-2, with D unclear. The source is an adult in good health. The CDR3 nucleotides read TGCGCCAGCAGCTTGGGTGGTTCGACCGGGGAGCTGTTTTTT. Translation gives CASSLGGSTGELFF.